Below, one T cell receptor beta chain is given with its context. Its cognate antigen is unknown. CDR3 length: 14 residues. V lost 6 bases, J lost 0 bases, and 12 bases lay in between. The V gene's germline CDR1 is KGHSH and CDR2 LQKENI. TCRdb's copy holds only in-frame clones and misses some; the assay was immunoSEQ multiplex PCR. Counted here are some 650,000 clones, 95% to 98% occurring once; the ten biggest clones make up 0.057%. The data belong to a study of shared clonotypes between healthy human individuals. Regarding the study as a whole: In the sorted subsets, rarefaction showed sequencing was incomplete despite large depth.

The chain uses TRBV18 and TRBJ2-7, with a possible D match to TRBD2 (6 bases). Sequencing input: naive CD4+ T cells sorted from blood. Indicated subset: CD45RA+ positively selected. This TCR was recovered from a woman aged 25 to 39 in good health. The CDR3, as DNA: TGTGCCAGCTCGGAGGGACTGAGCTCCTACGAGCAGTACTTC. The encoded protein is CASSEGLSSYEQYF.